This TCR beta chain is from a study of blood T cell repertoires in COVID-19 (TCRdb year 2020). For context, the study as a whole: Samples from collaborators originated in the United States, Italy and Spain and spanned both the acute and convalescent phases of COVID-19. The material from the prospective study consisted of cDNA or gDNA derived from T cells, B-cell-depleted T cells, or PBMCs. Deeply sampled blood TCRbeta repertoires from subjects exposed to, actively infected with, or recovered from COVID-19 were included in the dataset. A freely available public database, intended as a resource for researchers studying the immune response to SARS-CoV-2, is where the repertoires were released. The samples were drawn from the first 160 participants of the ongoing ImmuneRACE study and from some 1,300 subjects provided by 6 global collaborators. A de-identified subject ID, COVID-19 status, age in years and sex were almost always included in the sample metadata. Where HLA class I and class II types were available, the types were taken from metadata supplied by the sample provider, not from assay-based typing.

Participants in the prospective study were aged roughly 18 to 100 years, lived in some 24 United States geographic areas, and enrolled through a virtual design. In the prospective study, cohorts were assigned on the basis of participant-reported clinical history obtained from a screening survey and a study questionnaire. In the prospective study, mobile phlebotomists collected whole blood, serum and a nasopharyngeal or oropharyngeal swab from each participant. Additional blood draws and questionnaires over an approximately two-month period could optionally be provided by prospective study participants. Before DNA extraction, blood samples from the prospective study were shipped at room temperature or frozen. Results the study describes overall, beyond this receptor: The amount of clinical and demographic metadata varied by source and participant and was provided uncurated.

The immunoSEQ Assay, a bias-controlled multiplex PCR, was used to amplify TCRbeta CDR3 regions from genomic DNA. Under the source paper's analysis protocol: Nucleated cell counts per sample were estimated from amplification of reference gene primers within the assay. To quantify the absolute abundance of each unique TCRbeta CDR3 rearrangement, sequence reads were collapsed and filtered. Productive Simpson clonality was computed per sample as the square root of Simpson's diversity index over productive rearrangements. TCRdb's version of the immuneACCESS table is confined to in-frame rearrangements and falls short of the full clone set. An unresolved V gene accounts for under half of the shortfall where checked; the remainder is of unknown origin. The V and J calls and the clone size are those of that table, but D and trimming were determined from the DNA. Here the sample has about 270,000 clones; around 89% occur a single time. Of the sample, more than 1% is held by the ten largest clones.

Remarks on this clone: Its binding antigen is unknown. It has no much larger one-base neighbor in the sample; base qualities were not kept.

This TCR was recovered from a woman aged 40 to 49 with acute COVID-19. Source material: PBMCs or T cells enriched from blood (not recorded which).

The CDR3 region: CASSEFGNQPQHF. The bases are TGCGCCAGCAGTGAGTTCGGCAATCAGCCCCAGCATTTT. The sequence joins TRBV10-1 to TRBJ1-5; the D gene cannot be resolved reliably. From the cysteine up to the phenylalanine, the CDR3 has a length of 13 residues. Only the CDR3 region is kept as DNA, spanning 39 bases read in frame from base 1. Trimming removed 1 base from V and 2 bases from J, leaving 3 bases between the germline ends. CDR1 and CDR2 were assigned from the germline V gene (reference sequence) as WNHNN and SYGVQD.